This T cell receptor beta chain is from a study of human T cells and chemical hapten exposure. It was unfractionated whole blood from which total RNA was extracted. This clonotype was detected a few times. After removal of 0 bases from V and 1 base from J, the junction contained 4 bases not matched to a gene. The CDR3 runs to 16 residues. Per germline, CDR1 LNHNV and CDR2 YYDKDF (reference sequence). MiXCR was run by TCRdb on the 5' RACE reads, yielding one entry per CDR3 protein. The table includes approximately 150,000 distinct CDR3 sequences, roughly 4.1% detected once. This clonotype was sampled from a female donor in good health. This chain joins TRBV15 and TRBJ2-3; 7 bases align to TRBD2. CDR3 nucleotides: TGTGCCACCAGCAGAGAAATTGCGGGGGGCACAGATACGCAGTATTTT. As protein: CATSREIAGGTDTQYF.